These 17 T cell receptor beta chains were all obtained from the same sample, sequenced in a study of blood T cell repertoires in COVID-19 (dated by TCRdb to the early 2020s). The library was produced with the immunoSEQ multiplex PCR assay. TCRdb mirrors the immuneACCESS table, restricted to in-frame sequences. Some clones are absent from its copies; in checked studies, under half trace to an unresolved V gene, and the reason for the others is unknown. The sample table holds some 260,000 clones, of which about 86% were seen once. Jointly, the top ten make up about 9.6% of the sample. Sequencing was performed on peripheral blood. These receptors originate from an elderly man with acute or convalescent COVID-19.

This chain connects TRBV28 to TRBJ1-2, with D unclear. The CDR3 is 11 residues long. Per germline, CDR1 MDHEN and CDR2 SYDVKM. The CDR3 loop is CAAEGGYGYTF. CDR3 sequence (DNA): TGTGCAGCGGAGGGTGGGTATGGCTACACCTTC.

Here the CDR3 reads CASSRTSGYNEQFF. The CDR3 DNA reads TGTGCCAGCAGCCGGACTAGCGGATACAATGAGCAGTTCTTC. The chain has TRBV5-4 and TRBJ2-1; 10 bases are shared with TRBD2. The CDR3 has 14 amino acids. Germline CDR1 and CDR2: SGHNT and YYREEE (reference sequence). Germline trimming cut 4 bases from V and 4 bases from J; bases unmatched to any gene: 2.

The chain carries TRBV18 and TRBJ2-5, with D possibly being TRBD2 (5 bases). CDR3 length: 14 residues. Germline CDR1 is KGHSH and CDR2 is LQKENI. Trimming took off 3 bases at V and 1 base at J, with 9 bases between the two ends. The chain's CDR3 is CASSPSRVQETQYF. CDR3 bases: TGTGCCAGCTCACCGTCGAGGGTCCAAGAGACCCAGTACTTC.

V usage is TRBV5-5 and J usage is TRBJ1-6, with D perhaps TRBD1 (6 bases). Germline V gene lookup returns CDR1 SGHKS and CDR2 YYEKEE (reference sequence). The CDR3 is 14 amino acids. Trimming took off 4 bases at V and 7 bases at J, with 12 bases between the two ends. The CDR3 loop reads CASSPEGQNSPLHF. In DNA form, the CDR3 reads TGTGCCAGCAGCCCGGAAGGACAGAATTCACCCCTCCACTTT.

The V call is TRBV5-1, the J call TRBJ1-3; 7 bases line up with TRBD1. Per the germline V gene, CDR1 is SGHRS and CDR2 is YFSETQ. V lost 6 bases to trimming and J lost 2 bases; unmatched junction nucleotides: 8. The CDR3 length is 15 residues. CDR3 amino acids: CASTSQGVAGNTIYF. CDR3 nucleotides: TGCGCCAGCACGTCTCAGGGGGTGGCTGGAAACACCATATATTTT.

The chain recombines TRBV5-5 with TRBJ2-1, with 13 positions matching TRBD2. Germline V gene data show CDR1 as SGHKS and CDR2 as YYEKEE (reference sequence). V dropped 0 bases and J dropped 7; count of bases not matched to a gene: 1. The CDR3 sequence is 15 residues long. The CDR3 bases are TGTGCCAGCAGCTTGGGGGGACTAGCGGGAAATGAGCAGTTCTTC. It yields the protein CASSLGGLAGNEQFF.

The CDR3 is CASSRRGRGGELFF. CDR3 coding DNA: TGTGCCAGCAGTCGCAGGGGGCGGGGCGGGGAGCTGTTTTTT. This chain connects TRBV6-5 to TRBJ2-2; 8 bases fit TRBD1. The trim removed 5 bases at V and 7 bases at J, leaving 6 bases unmatched. The germline CDR1 and CDR2 sequences are MNHEY and SVGAGI. The CDR3 is made up of 14 amino acids.

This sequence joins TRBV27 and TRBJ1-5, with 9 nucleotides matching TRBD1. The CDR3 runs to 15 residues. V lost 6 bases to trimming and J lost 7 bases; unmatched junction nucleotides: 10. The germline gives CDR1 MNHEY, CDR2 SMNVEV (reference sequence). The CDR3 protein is CASRGQGDRGQPQHF. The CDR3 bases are TGTGCCAGCAGGGGACAGGGAGACAGAGGGCAGCCCCAGCATTTT.

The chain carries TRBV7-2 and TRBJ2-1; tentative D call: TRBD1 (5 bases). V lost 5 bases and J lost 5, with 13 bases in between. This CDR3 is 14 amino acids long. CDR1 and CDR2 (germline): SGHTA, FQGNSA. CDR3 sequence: CASSPSGAHNEQFF. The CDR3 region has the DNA TGTGCCAGCAGCCCAAGTGGGGCGCACAATGAGCAGTTCTTC.

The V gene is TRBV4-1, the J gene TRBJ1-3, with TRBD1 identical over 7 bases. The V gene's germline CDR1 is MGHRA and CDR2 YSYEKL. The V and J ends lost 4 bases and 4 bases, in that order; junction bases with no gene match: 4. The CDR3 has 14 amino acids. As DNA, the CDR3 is TGCGCCAGCAGCCGGGGACAGCAAGGAAACACCATATATTTT. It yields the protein CASSRGQQGNTIYF.

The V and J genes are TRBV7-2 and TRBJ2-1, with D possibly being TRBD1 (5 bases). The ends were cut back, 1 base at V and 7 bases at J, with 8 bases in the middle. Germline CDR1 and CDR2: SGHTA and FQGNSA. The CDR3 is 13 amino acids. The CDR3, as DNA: TGTGCCAGCAGCTTAGGGGGCACGAATGAGCAGTTCTTC. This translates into CASSLGGTNEQFF.

The CDR3 here is CASSIKGAREKLFF. The CDR3 bases are TGTGCCAGTAGTATTAAGGGGGCGAGAGAAAAACTGTTTTTT. V is TRBV19 and J is TRBJ1-4, with 7 bases lining up with TRBD1. The germline V gene has CDR1 LNHDA and CDR2 SQIVND (reference sequence). Losses at the gene ends were 3 bases for V and 8 bases for J; bases not matched to a gene: 6. This CDR3 is built from 14 residues. Using reference TRBV19 and TRBJ1-4 for the parts outside the CDR3, the full variable domain is DGGITQSPKYLFRKEGQNVTLSCEQNLNHDAMYWYRQDPGQGLRLIYYSQIVNDFQKGDIAEGYSVSREKKESFPLTVTSAQKNPTAFYLCASSIKGAREKLFFGSGTQLSVL.

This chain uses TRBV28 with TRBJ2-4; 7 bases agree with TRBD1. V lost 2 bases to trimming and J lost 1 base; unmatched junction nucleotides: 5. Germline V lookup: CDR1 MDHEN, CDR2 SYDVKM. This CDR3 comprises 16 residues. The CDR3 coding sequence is TGTGCCAGCAGTTTACGGGGACAGAAGGCCAAAAACATTCAGTACTTC. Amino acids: CASSLRGQKAKNIQYF.

CDR3 sequence (DNA): TGTGCCAGCAGCAAGGGGACTAGCGCGGCGAACACCGGGGAGCTGTTTTTT. This codes for CASSKGTSAANTGELFF. The V gene is TRBV9, the J gene TRBJ2-2, with TRBD2 matching 10 bases. This CDR3 spans 17 amino acids. Unmatched junction bases numbered 6, after V lost 4 bases and J lost 0 bases. Germline V gene lookup returns CDR1 SGDLS and CDR2 YYNGEE. The variable domain in full, with the rest retrieved from reference TRBV9 and TRBJ2-2, is DSGVTQTPKHLITATGQRVTLRCSPRSGDLSVYWYQQSLDQGLQFLIQYYNGEERAKGNILERFSAQQFPDLHSELNLSSLELGDSALYFCASSKGTSAANTGELFFGEGSRLTVL.

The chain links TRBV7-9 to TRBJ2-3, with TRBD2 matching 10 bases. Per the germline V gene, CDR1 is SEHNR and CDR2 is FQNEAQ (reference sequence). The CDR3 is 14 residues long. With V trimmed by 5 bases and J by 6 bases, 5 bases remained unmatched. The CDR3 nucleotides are TGTGCCAGCAGCCCGGGACTAGCGCGGGATACGCAGTATTTT. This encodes CASSPGLARDTQYF.

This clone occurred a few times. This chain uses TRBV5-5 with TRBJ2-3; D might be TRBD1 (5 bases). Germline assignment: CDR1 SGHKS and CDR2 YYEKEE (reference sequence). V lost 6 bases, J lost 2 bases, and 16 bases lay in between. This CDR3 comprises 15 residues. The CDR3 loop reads CASIRQQKLTDTQYF. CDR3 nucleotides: TGTGCCAGCATCCGACAGCAAAAACTCACAGATACGCAGTATTTT.

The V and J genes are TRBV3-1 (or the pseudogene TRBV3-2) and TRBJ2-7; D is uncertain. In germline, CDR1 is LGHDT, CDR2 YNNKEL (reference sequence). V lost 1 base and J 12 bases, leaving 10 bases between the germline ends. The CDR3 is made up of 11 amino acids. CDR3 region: CASSQGAVAYF. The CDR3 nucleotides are TGTGCCAGCAGCCAAGGCGCGGTAGCGTACTTC.